This is a list of T cell receptor beta chains from one sample in a study of T cells after yellow fever vaccination. TCRdb re-called the 5' RACE reads with MiXCR, one entry per CDR3 protein. The profile shows approximately 580,000 distinct CDR3 sequences, around a sixth of them singletons. Specimen: PBMCs, collected 5 to 6 days after the first yellow fever vaccination. The receptor set was obtained from a man in his late teens or twenties who received the YFV17D yellow fever vaccine. The CDR3 runs from the conserved cysteine through the conserved F or W. A D gene is named only where the DNA matches it firmly. Rows give clone size only sometimes, using once, few, many, or a class for an expanded clone.

j_gene,abundance,v_gene,d_gene,CDR3aa,CDR3nt
TRBJ1-3,few,TRBV24-1,-,CATSDSSGRRGNTIYF,TGTGCCACCAGTGACTCGTCGGGACGAAGGGGAAACACCATATATTTT
TRBJ1-6,few,TRBV6-5,TRBD1,CASSYRGPYNSPLHF,TGTGCCAGCAGTTACAGGGGGCCCTATAATTCACCCCTCCACTTT
TRBJ1-1,-,TRBV6-5,-,CASRYTGVSEAFF,TGTGCCAGCAGGTATACAGGAGTAAGTGAAGCTTTCTTT
TRBJ2-5,few,TRBV11-2,-,CASSLAGGGQTQYF,TGTGCCAGCAGCTTAGCAGGGGGAGGACAGACCCAGTACTTC
TRBJ2-1,-,TRBV5-1,-,CASSLGGAGEQFF,TGCGCCAGCAGCTTGGGGGGGGCGGGTGAGCAGTTCTTC
TRBJ1-2,few,TRBV4-3,-,CASSQDLLGARDGYTF,TGCGCCAGCAGCCAAGATTTGCTCGGGGCGCGGGATGGCTACACCTTC
TRBJ2-5,-,TRBV10-3,-,CAISELGTPETQYF,TGTGCCATCAGTGAATTAGGGACTCCGGAGACCCAGTACTTC
TRBJ2-7,few,TRBV2,TRBD1,CASSEAVDRVVYGQYF,TGTGCCAGCAGTGAAGCTGTGGACAGGGTGGTCTATGGGCAGTACTTC
TRBJ1-5,-,TRBV2,-,CASGVAGVEHF,TGTGCCAGTGGAGTCGCGGGGGTGGAGCATTTT
TRBJ2-7,few,TRBV2,TRBD2,CASRAERGGYEQYF,TGTGCCAGCAGAGCCGAACGGGGGGGTTACGAGCAGTACTTC
TRBJ2-7,many,TRBV5-6,-,CASSLDSGVWSYEQYF,TGTGCCAGCAGCTTGGACTCGGGGGTTTGGTCCTACGAGCAGTACTTC
TRBJ2-3,-,TRBV20-1,-,CSARRLGEFTDTQYF,TGCAGTGCTAGGCGTCTTGGGGAATTCACAGATACGCAGTATTTT
TRBJ2-2,-,TRBV12-3/TRBV12-4,TRBD1,CASSLRDSNTGELFF,TGTGCCAGCAGTCTCCGGGACAGTAACACCGGGGAGCTGTTTTTT
TRBJ1-5,few,TRBV27,-,CASSSGRGNQPQHF,TGTGCCAGCAGTTCTGGCAGGGGAAATCAGCCCCAGCATTTT
TRBJ2-1,many,TRBV7-3,-,CASSLGQGDYNEQFF,TGTGCCAGCAGCTTAGGGCAGGGAGACTACAATGAGCAGTTCTTC
TRBJ1-2,-,TRBV4-2,-,CASSQGVVSNGYTF,TGTGCCAGCAGCCAAGGAGTGGTCTCCAATGGCTACACCTTC
TRBJ2-3,-,TRBV28,TRBD2,CASSSRAGGHTDTQYF,TGTGCCAGCAGTTCGAGAGCGGGGGGACACACAGATACGCAGTATTTT
TRBJ2-4,-,TRBV7-3,TRBD1,CASSFDRGNIQYF,TGTGCCAGCAGCTTTGACAGGGGTAACATTCAGTACTTC
TRBJ1-2,-,TRBV20-1,TRBD1,CSARDLETGWSGYTF,TGCAGTGCTAGAGATCTCGAGACAGGGTGGTCTGGCTACACCTTC
TRBJ1-1,-,TRBV20-1,TRBD1,CSARDRKGADTEAFF,TGCAGTGCTAGAGATAGGAAGGGGGCGGACACTGAAGCTTTCTTT
TRBJ2-2,few,TRBV7-7,-,CASRRNTGTTGELFF,TGTGCCAGCAGACGTAACACCGGGACTACCGGGGAGCTGTTTTTT
TRBJ1-2,-,TRBV6-1,TRBD1,CASRWTGRDYGYTF,TGTGCCAGCAGGTGGACAGGGAGAGACTATGGCTACACCTTC
TRBJ1-6,-,TRBV6-2/TRBV6-3,-,CASSFDYRDGMKPLHF,TGTGCCAGCAGTTTCGATTACAGGGATGGGATGAAGCCCCTCCACTTT
TRBJ2-3,few,TRBV18,-,CASSPPWGARGDTQYF,TGTGCCAGCTCACCGCCATGGGGGGCGCGCGGAGATACGCAGTATTTT
TRBJ2-2,-,TRBV5-5,-,CASSLELDGELFF,TGTGCCAGCAGCTTGGAGTTGGACGGGGAGCTGTTTTTT
TRBJ1-1,few,TRBV4-1,TRBD1,CASSHASRGTEAFF,TGCGCCAGCAGCCATGCATCCAGGGGGACTGAAGCTTTCTTT
TRBJ2-5,-,TRBV5-1,TRBD2,CASSLGVAGYQETQYF,TGCGCCAGCAGCTTGGGGGTAGCGGGGTACCAAGAGACCCAGTACTTC
TRBJ2-1,-,TRBV7-8,-,CASSLGIGGTYNEQFF,TGTGCCAGCAGCTTAGGGATAGGGGGAACCTACAATGAGCAGTTCTTC
TRBJ1-5,-,TRBV2,TRBD1,CAISTGQGRNQPQHF,TGTGCCATCTCGACCGGACAGGGTCGCAATCAGCCCCAGCATTTT
TRBJ2-2,few,TRBV4-3,-,CASSQGVVLNTGELFF,TGCGCCAGCAGCCAAGGCGTAGTGCTCAACACCGGGGAGCTGTTTTTT
TRBJ2-3,few,TRBV11-2,-,CASSVLSGGTDTQYF,TGTGCCAGCAGCGTCTTGTCAGGGGGCACAGATACGCAGTATTTT
TRBJ2-3,-,TRBV24-1,-,CATSEQPGRGTDTQYF,TGTGCCACCAGTGAACAACCCGGGCGGGGAACAGATACGCAGTATTTT
TRBJ2-3,few,TRBV11-2,-,CASSLAVDRTDTQYF,TGTGCCAGCAGCTTAGCAGTCGATCGCACAGATACGCAGTATTTT
TRBJ2-5,-,TRBV19,-,CASSTDGQETQYF,TGTGCCAGTAGTACGGACGGTCAAGAGACCCAGTACTTC
TRBJ1-3,few,TRBV4-1,-,CASSDLPLSGNTIYF,TGCGCCAGCAGCGACTTGCCCCTCTCTGGAAACACCATATATTTT
TRBJ2-5,-,TRBV28,TRBD2,CASSNGLAGLASQYF,TGTGCCAGCAGCAACGGACTAGCGGGGCTAGCGTCCCAGTACTTC